The 2 T cell receptor beta chains in this list originate from one sample, sequenced in a study of blood T cell repertoires in COVID-19. Sequenced by immunoSEQ multiplex PCR; TCRdb stores in-frame clones only, minus some. This table has 200,000 or so clones, about 84% appearing once. Material for sequencing was PBMCs or T cells enriched from blood (not recorded which). The origin of the receptors is a man between 60 and 75 years old who had recovered from COVID-19.

This sequence joins TRBV19 and TRBJ2-2, with D possibly TRBD1 on 6 matching bases. Trimming stripped 5 bases from V and 3 bases from J, with 10 bases between. Germline V CDR1 and CDR2: LNHDA, SQIVND (reference sequence). The length of the CDR3 is 14 residues. DNA of the CDR3: TGTGCCAGTAGTCCAGGGGTGTACACCGGGGAGCTGTTTTTT. Protein: CASSPGVYTGELFF.

The chain has TRBV19 and TRBJ1-2; a possible D gene is TRBD1 (5 bases). The V gene lost 11 bases and the J gene lost 4 bases, with 17 bases spanning the gap. Per germline, CDR1 LNHDA and CDR2 SQIVND (reference sequence). The length of the CDR3 is 13 residues. This CDR3 is CASGRDPSYGYTF. CDR3 sequence (DNA): TGTGCCTCAGGGAGGGACCCGTCCTATGGCTACACCTTC.